The T cell receptor (beta chain) under discussion was sequenced for a study of T cells in women clearing cervical HPV infection. At the level of the study: Case blood was drawn when the lesion was first found; control blood after infection became undetectable. General study points: CIN3+ cases had significantly higher TCR repertoire richness than controls, but evenness did not differ.

All donors had a single incident cervical HPV16 infection, not prevalent. On this clone: What it binds is not known. The read gets to within 3 residues of the CDR3 end, and the germline J gene fills in the rest.

Using immunoSEQ multiplex PCR, the repertoire was profiled, and TCRdb retains in-frame clones only, with some absent. The table lists some 40,000 clones, with 6.4% in the top ten. Germline assignment: CDR1 SGHDT and CDR2 YYEEEE. J was trimmed by 1 base and V by 4 bases; bases with no gene match: 7. The CDR3 length is 15 residues. Material for sequencing was blood buffy coat. V and J are TRBV5-6 and TRBJ2-7; 8 bases fit TRBD1. The TCR was taken from a woman between 18 and 75 years old with a cervical HPV16 infection that either progressed to CIN3+ or cleared (not recorded which). The part of the CDR3 DNA that was read is TGTGCCAGCAGCCCAGGGACAGGACATTCCTACGAG. Protein product: CASSPGTGHSYE. The full CDR3 is CASSPGTGHSYEQYF. Complete variable domain (other parts from reference TRBV5-6 and TRBJ2-7): DAGVTQSPTHLIKTRGQQVTLRCSPKSGHDTVSWYQQALGQGPQFIFQYYEEEERQRGNFPDRFSGHQFPNYSSELNVNALLLGDSALYLCASSPGTGHSYEQYFGPGTRLTVT.